The text below deals with one T cell receptor (beta chain). The primer mix had 60 Vbeta and 13 Jbeta primers. The protocol was immunoSEQ multiplex PCR, while the TCRdb copy is restricted to in-frame clones and leaves out a portion. Among approximately 130,000 clones listed, roughly 79% were seen once. CDR1 and CDR2 (germline): SGHAT, FQNNGV. V was pared by 5 bases and J by 0 bases, with 9 bases of the junction left unmatched. The CDR3 length is 16 residues. The sample is drawn from a study of cytomegalovirus exposure and HLA in healthy donors. The source of this sequence is a woman aged 40 to 50 in good health and CMV-seronegative. The chain links TRBV11-2 to TRBJ2-5, with TRBD2 matching 7 bases. Material: PBMCs. For the CDR3, the DNA is TGTGCCAGCAGCCGAAGGCGGCTAGCGGACCAAGAGACCCAGTACTTC. This sequence encodes CASSRRRLADQETQYF. The full variable domain, its missing parts supplied by reference TRBV11-2 and TRBJ2-5, is EAGVAQSPRYKIIEKRQSVAFWCNPISGHATLYWYQQILGQGPKLLIQFQNNGVVDDSQLPKDRFSAERLKGVDSTLKIQPAKLEDSAVYLCASSRRRLADQETQYFGPGTRLLVL.